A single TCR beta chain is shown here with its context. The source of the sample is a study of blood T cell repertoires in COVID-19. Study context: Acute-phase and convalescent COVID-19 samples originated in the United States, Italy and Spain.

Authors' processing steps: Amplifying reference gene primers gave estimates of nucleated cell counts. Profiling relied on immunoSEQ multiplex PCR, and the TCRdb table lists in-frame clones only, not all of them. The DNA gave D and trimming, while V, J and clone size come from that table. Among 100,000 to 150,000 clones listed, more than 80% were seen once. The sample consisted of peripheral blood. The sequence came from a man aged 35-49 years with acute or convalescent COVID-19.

CDR3 coding DNA: TGCGCCAGCAGCTTGGGAGACAGGGCCCATGGCTACACCTTC. It encodes CASSLGDRAHGYTF. The chain combines TRBV5-1 with TRBJ1-2; 7 bases line up with TRBD1. The germline V gene has CDR1 SGHRS and CDR2 YFSETQ. The length of the CDR3 is 14 residues. J lost 6 bases, V lost 0 bases, and 5 bases had no gene match.